These T cell receptor beta chains were read from a single sample in a study of T cell responses to AZD1222 COVID-19 vaccine. Profiled with immunoSEQ multiplex PCR; TCRdb holds only in-frame clones, not every one. The table has around 120,000 clones, about nine tenths seen once. The sample was peripheral blood, taken on day 0 of AZD1222 vaccination. These receptors were obtained from an adult in good health. Each CDR3 is given with its conserved first and last residue. The order of the fields is V gene, clone size, J gene, CDR3 protein. Clone size is not always given. Where it is, it says once, few, many or a class for expanded clones.

TRBV7-2	NA	TRBJ2-2	CASSLQGGLAGGELFF
TRBV27	NA	TRBJ1-6	CASRPDRAYNSPLHF
TRBV10-3	once	TRBJ1-3	CAIKRRIWENTIYF
TRBV5-4	NA	TRBJ2-1	CASSDRVDNEQFF
TRBV10-3	NA	TRBJ2-3	CAISESSGGLDTQYF
TRBV5-5	NA	TRBJ2-7	CASSLPGLASGEQYF
TRBV3-1/TRBV3-2	few	TRBJ1-3	CASSQGTLGNTIYF
TRBV20-1	NA	TRBJ1-2	CSAKRDGGYTF
TRBV4-3	NA	TRBJ2-6	CASSHEWGSGANVLTF
TRBV27	NA	TRBJ2-7	CASSLHGSYEQYF
TRBV4-1	NA	TRBJ2-5	CASSTSGLQRGETQYF
TRBV5-1	once	TRBJ2-5	CASSPGQAKETQYF
TRBV5-1	NA	TRBJ1-6	CASSSSNRVPNSPLHF
TRBV7-9	NA	TRBJ1-2	CASRGRWEAWDYGYTF
TRBV12-3/TRBV12-4	NA	TRBJ2-7	CASRRDANYEQYF
TRBV12-5	NA	TRBJ1-4	CASGGRTDEKLFF
TRBV6-1	NA	TRBJ1-4	CASSEADGTNEKLFF
TRBV19	NA	TRBJ1-6	CASSPSGRGSSPLHF
TRBV18	NA	TRBJ1-2	CASSPRGTGGYGYTF
TRBV6-5	NA	TRBJ1-1	CASSIQENTEAFF
TRBV7-9	NA	TRBJ2-7	CASSSAGGWEQYF
TRBV12-3/TRBV12-4	once	TRBJ2-7	CASSPRYEQYF
TRBV14	NA	TRBJ2-5	CASSQDVETQYF
TRBV7-2	NA	TRBJ1-5	CASSLAPVGNSNQPQHF
TRBV19	once	TRBJ2-2	CASSILERTGELFF